This T cell receptor beta chain was found in a study of T cells after somatic rescue of genetic block. Assay used: immunoSEQ multiplex PCR; TCRdb lists only in-frame clones, some missing. The sample lists tens of thousands of clones, about 87% occurring once. V dropped 0 bases and J dropped 1 base, with 13 bases sitting between them. The germline V gene encodes CDR1 SGHNT and CDR2 YYREEE (reference sequence). This CDR3 is 17 amino acids long. The clonotype originates from a woman between 18 and 30 years old. The sample taken for sequencing was peripheral blood mononuclear cells (PBMCs). The V gene is TRBV5-4, the J gene TRBJ2-2; D not resolved. The CDR3 loop reads CASSLVAQRWNTGELFF. The CDR3 DNA reads as TGTGCCAGCAGCTTGGTTGCCCAGCGCTGGAACACCGGGGAGCTGTTTTTT.